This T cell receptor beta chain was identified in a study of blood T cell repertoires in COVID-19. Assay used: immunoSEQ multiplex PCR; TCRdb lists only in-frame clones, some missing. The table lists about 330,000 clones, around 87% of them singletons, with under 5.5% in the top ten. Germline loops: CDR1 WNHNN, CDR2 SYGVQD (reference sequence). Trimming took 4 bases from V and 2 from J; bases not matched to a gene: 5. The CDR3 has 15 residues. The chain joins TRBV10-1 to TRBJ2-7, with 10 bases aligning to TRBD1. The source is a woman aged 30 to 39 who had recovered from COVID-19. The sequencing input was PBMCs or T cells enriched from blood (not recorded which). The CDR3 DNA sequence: TGCGCCAGCAGTGGGGGACAGGGGAGAGCCTACGAGCAGTACTTC. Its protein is CASSGGQGRAYEQYF.